This TCR beta chain was identified during a study of blood T cell repertoires in COVID-19. The overall study: Samples of COVID-19 (acute and convalescent) were obtained from the United States, Italy and Spain.

Germline CDR1 reads SGHAT; CDR2 reads FQNNGV. V was trimmed by 7 bases and J by 3 bases, leaving 3 bases between them. The CDR3 contains 11 residues. Only in-frame clones appear in the TCRdb table, and some are missing; sequencing was by immunoSEQ multiplex PCR. The sample lists around 100,000 clones, 87% occurring once. V and J are TRBV11-2 and TRBJ2-2; D remains unclear. Source material: peripheral blood. The origin of this receptor is a woman aged 30 to 39 with acute or convalescent COVID-19. For the CDR3, the DNA is TGTGCCAGCATCGACACCGGGGAGCTGTTTTTT. This sequence encodes CASIDTGELFF. The full variable domain, with the rest looked up from reference TRBV11-2 and TRBJ2-2, is EAGVAQSPRYKIIEKRQSVAFWCNPISGHATLYWYQQILGQGPKLLIQFQNNGVVDDSQLPKDRFSAERLKGVDSTLKIQPAKLEDSAVYLCASIDTGELFFGEGSRLTVL.